The 29 T cell receptor beta chains given below trace back to one sample, sequenced in a study of shared clonotypes between healthy human individuals. The assay was immunoSEQ multiplex PCR, and TCRdb's table has in-frame clones only and misses some. The profile shows over 950,000 clones, around three quarters of them singletons. The sequencing input was memory CD4+ T cells from PBMCs. The subset denotes: CD45RA-negative fraction. These receptor sequences come from a man between 18 and 29 years old in good health. Some clones in this sample may be carry-over from other donors' samples.

The chain carries TRBV28 and TRBJ1-1, with D tentatively TRBD1 (6 bases). With 2 bases removed from V and 4 bases from J, the gap between germline ends came to 17 bases. The CDR3 is 16 residues long. Germline assignment: CDR1 MDHEN and CDR2 SYDVKM. The DNA of the CDR3 is TGTGCCAGCAGTTTAATGGGGGCAGGGATCTCCACTGAAGCTTTCTTT. It yields the protein CASSLMGAGISTEAFF.

This chain links TRBV5-5 with TRBJ1-4, with no clear D. Trimming removed 3 bases at V and 0 bases at J, with 12 bases between. The V gene's germline CDR1 is SGHKS and CDR2 YYEKEE (reference sequence). The CDR3 spans 16 residues. Here the CDR3 DNA reads TGTGCCAGCAGCTATAGTACGACTGCAACTAATGAAAAACTGTTTTTT. Its protein product is CASSYSTTATNEKLFF.

The chain couples TRBV2 to TRBJ2-2; D possibly corresponds to TRBD1 (7 bases). This CDR3 region has 15 residues. Trimming removed 3 bases from V and 4 bases from J, with 12 bases in between. CDR1 and CDR2 (germline): SNHLY, FYNNEI. The CDR3 sequence: CASSDNQGGTGELFF. Written as DNA, the CDR3 is TGTGCCAGCAGTGATAACCAGGGGGGCACCGGGGAGCTGTTTTTT. Combining the CDR3 with reference TRBV2 and TRBJ2-2 gives the whole variable domain EPEVTQTPSHQVTQMGQEVILRCVPISNHLYFYWYRQILGQKVEFLVSFYNNEISEKSEIFDDQFSVERPDGSNFTLKIRSTKLEDSAMYFCASSDNQGGTGELFFGEGSRLTVL.

The rearrangement uses TRBV11-2 and TRBJ2-5; D may be TRBD1 (5 bases). The CDR3 contains 16 residues. In germline, CDR1 is SGHAT, CDR2 FQNNGV. V was pared by 4 bases and J by 2 bases, with 17 bases between. The CDR3 here is CASSSSPGAGQETQYF. The CDR3, as DNA: TGTGCCAGCAGCTCATCCCCTGGGGCAGGGCAAGAGACCCAGTACTTC. Filled out from reference TRBV11-2 and TRBJ2-5, the complete variable domain reads EAGVAQSPRYKIIEKRQSVAFWCNPISGHATLYWYQQILGQGPKLLIQFQNNGVVDDSQLPKDRFSAERLKGVDSTLKIQPAKLEDSAVYLCASSSSPGAGQETQYFGPGTRLLVL.

This chain joins TRBV7-6 and TRBJ1-1; D not certain. The ends were cut back, 5 bases at V and 3 bases at J, with 10 bases in the middle. The CDR3 runs 13 residues. CDR1 and CDR2 from the germline V gene are SGHVS and FNYEAQ. The DNA of the CDR3 is TGTGCCAGCAGCCTACGGGCGGACACTGAAGCTTTCTTT. It yields the protein CASSLRADTEAFF.

V is TRBV19 and J is TRBJ2-1; perhaps D is TRBD1 or TRBD2 (7 bases each). This CDR3 is built from 16 residues. Germline V gives CDR1 LNHDA, CDR2 SQIVND (reference sequence). V lost 10 bases and J lost 4, with 23 bases in between. CDR3 protein: CATRGGRELFYNEQFF. CDR3 nucleotide sequence: TGTGCCACCAGGGGGGGGCGGGAGCTATTTTACAATGAGCAGTTCTTC.

The V call is TRBV11-1, the J call TRBJ2-2, with D tentatively TRBD2 (5 bases). CDR1 and CDR2 from the germline V gene are SGHAT and FQDESV (reference sequence). Trimming stripped 5 bases from V and 0 bases from J, with 16 bases between. This CDR3 region has 17 residues. DNA for the CDR3: TGTGCCAGCAGCCCAAGGGAAAGCGGTTCGAACACCGGGGAGCTGTTTTTT. This sequence encodes CASSPRESGSNTGELFF.

This sequence joins TRBV4-3 and TRBJ1-1, with D unclear. The CDR3 has 15 residues. Germline V gene data show CDR1 as LGHNA and CDR2 as YSLEER. V lost 2 bases and J 4 bases, leaving 14 bases between the germline ends. As DNA, the CDR3 is TGCGCCAGCAGCCAACTTCGGGGTTTAAGCACTGAAGCTTTCTTT. Translated: CASSQLRGLSTEAFF.

This chain uses TRBV5-6 with TRBJ2-1, with 7 nucleotides matching TRBD1. The CDR3 extends over 15 amino acids. Germline V CDR1 and CDR2: SGHDT, YYEEEE. Trimming cost V 1 base and J 8 bases; bases outside gene matches: 9. The CDR3 DNA is TGTGCCAGCAGCTTGATCAAGGGGGCTCGCGATGAGCAGTTCTTC. Translating it yields CASSLIKGARDEQFF. Based on the CDR3 plus reference TRBV5-6 and TRBJ2-1, the full variable domain is DAGVTQSPTHLIKTRGQQVTLRCSPKSGHDTVSWYQQALGQGPQFIFQYYEEEERQRGNFPDRFSGHQFPNYSSELNVNALLLGDSALYLCASSLIKGARDEQFFGPGTRLTVL.

The V and J genes are TRBV6-6 and TRBJ2-1, with 7 bases matching TRBD1. The germline V gene has CDR1 MNHNY and CDR2 SVGAGI (reference sequence). CDR3 length: 13 residues. V was pared by 10 bases and J by 6 bases, with 9 bases of the junction left unmatched. The CDR3 DNA sequence: TGTGCCACTTTACTCCAGGGGGTCAATGAGCAGTTCTTC. Its translation is CATLLQGVNEQFF.

This clone was seen a few times. The chain employs TRBV7-9 and TRBJ1-1; D unresolved. The CDR3 has 11 amino acids. Trimming took off 1 base at V and 5 bases at J, with 2 bases between the two ends. From germline, CDR1 is SEHNR and CDR2 FQNEAQ (reference sequence). CDR3 loop: CASSLVTEAFF. The CDR3 bases are TGTGCCAGCAGCTTAGTGACTGAAGCTTTCTTT.

This clone was seen ten or more times. The chain is built from TRBV5-8 and TRBJ2-7; tentatively, D is TRBD1 (5 bases). This CDR3 is built from 16 residues. Deletions cut 1 base from V and 5 bases from J, with 19 bases between. Germline V CDR1 and CDR2: SGHTS, YDEGEE. CDR3 coding DNA: TGTGCCAGCAGCTTGTTCTGGGGCAGGGAAGGAGACGAGCAGTACTTC. Protein product: CASSLFWGREGDEQYF.

The chain uses TRBV18 and TRBJ2-7; D is uncertain. Per germline, CDR1 KGHSH and CDR2 LQKENI. CDR3 length: 13 residues. Trimming took 4 bases from V and 6 from J, leaving 13 bases between them. The CDR3 nucleotides are TGTGCCAGCTCACAACAAAAGAACGCCGAGCAGTACTTC. Its translation is CASSQQKNAEQYF.

The rearrangement joins TRBV12-5 to TRBJ2-7; D may match TRBD1 or TRBD2 (5 bases each). CDR3 size: 16 residues. With 3 bases removed from V and 2 bases from J, the gap between germline ends came to 17 bases. Germline CDR1 LGHNT, CDR2 FRNRAP. This CDR3 reads CASGFPGALRPYEQYF. The CDR3 nucleotides read TGTGCTAGTGGTTTCCCCGGGGCCCTGAGGCCCTACGAGCAGTACTTC.

The table lists this clone with many counts. This chain uses TRBV19 with TRBJ2-7; 9 nucleotides match TRBD1. The V segment lost 5 bases and the J segment 2 bases; nucleotides outside the gene matches: 4. The CDR3 has 14 residues. The V gene's germline CDR1 is LNHDA and CDR2 SQIVND (reference sequence). CDR3 nucleotide sequence: TGTGCCAGTAGTCCTACAGGGGGCCCCTACGAGCAGTACTTC. Protein: CASSPTGGPYEQYF.

This clone was picked up one time. The chain has TRBV7-6 and TRBJ2-7; D is uncertain. Germline V gene lookup returns CDR1 SGHVS and CDR2 FNYEAQ. The length of the CDR3 is 15 residues. V lost 4 bases, J lost 4 bases, and 17 bases lay in between. CDR3 region: CASSSSPDGTYEQYF. The CDR3 DNA reads as TGTGCCAGCAGCTCCTCCCCGGACGGAACTTACGAGCAGTACTTC.

The chain combines TRBV7-2 with TRBJ2-5; no reliable D call. The germline CDR1 and CDR2 sequences are SGHTA and FQGNSA. V shed 7 bases and J shed 1 base, with 4 bases lying between them. This CDR3 has 11 residues. The CDR3 protein is CASKRQETQYF. The CDR3 coding sequence is TGTGCCAGCAAGCGCCAAGAGACCCAGTACTTC.

The J gene is TRBJ2-1, the V gene TRBV29-1; possibly TRBD1 or TRBD2 for D (5 bases each). Germline lookup yields CDR1 SQVTM and CDR2 ANQGSEA. Trimming removed 7 bases from V and 6 bases from J, with 16 bases in between. The CDR3 sequence is 13 residues long. In nucleotides, the CDR3 is TGCAGCGGGGGGAGAACCCGCGGCAATGAGCAGTTCTTC. It specifies CSGGRTRGNEQFF.

This chain links TRBV7-9 with TRBJ2-7; D unclear. Trimming cost V 5 bases and J 6 bases, with 11 bases left between them. This CDR3 comprises 12 residues. Per the germline V gene, CDR1 is SEHNR and CDR2 is FQNEAQ (reference sequence). The CDR3 spells CASSQQSLEQYF. The CDR3 nucleotides are TGTGCCAGCAGCCAACAGTCTCTCGAGCAGTACTTC.

The chain links TRBV5-1 to TRBJ2-1; 12 nucleotides match TRBD2. The CDR3 spans 18 residues. CDR1 SGHRS and CDR2 YFSETQ come from the germline V gene. With V trimmed by 0 bases and J by 7 bases, 11 bases remained unmatched. The DNA of the CDR3 is TGCGCCAGCAGCTTGGGCGAGACTAGCGGGAGAATGAGGAATGAGCAGTTCTTC. Translating it yields CASSLGETSGRMRNEQFF. Full variable domain (outside the CDR3, taken from reference TRBV5-1 and TRBJ2-1): KAGVTQTPRYLIKTRGQQVTLSCSPISGHRSVSWYQQTPGQGLQFLFEYFSETQRNKGNFPGRFSGRQFSNSRSEMNVSTLELGDSALYLCASSLGETSGRMRNEQFFGPGTRLTVL.

Remarks on this clone: A single base separates this from a much larger clone, so it may be a read error. The rearrangement links TRBV4-2 to TRBJ2-6; D is uncertain. Trimming pared 0 bases from V and 4 bases from J, leaving 10 bases between. CDR1 is LGHNA, CDR2 YNFKEQ, per germline. The CDR3 length is 16 residues. CDR3 DNA: TGTGCCAGCAGCCAAGATCTAAGGAGCGGGGCCAACGTCCTGACTTTC. It codes for CASSQDLRSGANVLTF.

The V call is TRBV30, the J call TRBJ2-2; the D gene could be TRBD1 or TRBD2 (5 bases each). Between the trimmed V and J ends, which lost 2 bases and 0 bases, there was a span of 16 bases. CDR1 and CDR2 from the germline V gene are GTSNPN and SVGIG (reference sequence). There are 17 residues in the CDR3. Here the CDR3 DNA reads TGTGCCTGGAGTCCCCCCTCCGGGACGACGAACACCGGGGAGCTGTTTTTT. This sequence encodes CAWSPPSGTTNTGELFF.

The chain employs TRBV27 and TRBJ2-2; tentative D call: TRBD1 (6 bases). The CDR3 runs 15 residues. The ends were cut back, 3 bases at V and 4 bases at J, with 12 bases in the middle. Germline assignment: CDR1 MNHEY and CDR2 SMNVEV (reference sequence). The CDR3 DNA is TGTGCCAGCAGTTTGGGCAGGGGAACCACCGGGGAGCTGTTTTTT. Translated: CASSLGRGTTGELFF.

This clone showed up just a few times. Other DNA sequences of this sample code for an identical CDR3. V is TRBV18 and J is TRBJ1-2, with TRBD1 matching 7 bases. J gave up 2 bases and V 6 bases, and 6 bases lay outside the gene matches. CDR3 length: 14 residues. Germline CDR1 is KGHSH and CDR2 is LQKENI. The CDR3 bases are TGTGCCAGCTCTCCGGGACAGCAGAACTATGGCTACACCTTC. Translation gives CASSPGQQNYGYTF.

The genes are TRBV7-3 and TRBJ1-2, with a tentative D call TRBD1 (5 bases). Deletions cut 5 bases from V and 8 bases from J, with 18 bases between. The germline V gene has CDR1 SGHTA and CDR2 FQGTGA. This CDR3 spans 14 amino acids. The CDR3 sequence: CASSPQGGARGYTF. In DNA, the CDR3 is TGTGCCAGCAGCCCTCAAGGAGGGGCTAGGGGCTACACCTTC.

A word on this clone: A clone one base away is much larger, so this may be a read error. V gene TRBV28 combines with J gene TRBJ1-4; 9 bases fit TRBD1. The CDR3 sequence is 16 residues long. Germline V gives CDR1 MDHEN, CDR2 SYDVKM. The CDR3, as DNA: TGTGCCGGCAGTTTAGGATTTTGGACAGGGGCGGAAAAACTGTTTTTT. Translation: CAGSLGFWTGAEKLFF.

This clone was seen only a few times. This chain joins TRBV7-9 and TRBJ2-7, with a weak D call TRBD1 (6 bases). This CDR3 region has 15 residues. Germline CDR1 SEHNR, CDR2 FQNEAQ (reference sequence). Trimming took 5 bases from V and 1 from J, leaving 15 bases between them. The CDR3 DNA sequence: TGTGCCAGCAGCCCAGGGGACAAGGGATCCTACGAGCAGTACTTC. This gives the protein CASSPGDKGSYEQYF. The full variable domain, its missing parts supplied by reference TRBV7-9 and TRBJ2-7, is DTGVSQNPRHKITKRGQNVTFRCDPISEHNRLYWYRQTLGQGPEFLTYFQNEAQLEKSRLLSDRFSAERPKGSFSTLEIQRTEQGDSAMYLCASSPGDKGSYEQYFGPGTRLTVT.

The rearrangement joins TRBV10-2 to TRBJ2-3; TRBD2 is a possible D gene (6 bases). Trimming removed 2 bases at V and 0 bases at J, with 15 bases between. The length of the CDR3 is 17 residues. CDR1 WSHSY and CDR2 SAAADI come from the germline V gene. This chain's CDR3 is CASSEGLEGYSTDTQYF. The CDR3 DNA reads as TGCGCCAGCAGTGAGGGGTTGGAGGGATATAGCACAGATACGCAGTATTTT.

This chain connects TRBV30 to TRBJ2-5, with D perhaps matching TRBD1 (6 bases). V gave up 0 bases and J gave up 2 bases, with 13 bases separating them. CDR1 is GTSNPN and CDR2 is SVGIG in the germline V gene (reference sequence). This CDR3 is 15 amino acids long. The CDR3 protein is CAWSVRDRRQETQYF. The CDR3 DNA is TGTGCCTGGAGTGTGCGAGACAGGCGTCAAGAGACCCAGTACTTC.